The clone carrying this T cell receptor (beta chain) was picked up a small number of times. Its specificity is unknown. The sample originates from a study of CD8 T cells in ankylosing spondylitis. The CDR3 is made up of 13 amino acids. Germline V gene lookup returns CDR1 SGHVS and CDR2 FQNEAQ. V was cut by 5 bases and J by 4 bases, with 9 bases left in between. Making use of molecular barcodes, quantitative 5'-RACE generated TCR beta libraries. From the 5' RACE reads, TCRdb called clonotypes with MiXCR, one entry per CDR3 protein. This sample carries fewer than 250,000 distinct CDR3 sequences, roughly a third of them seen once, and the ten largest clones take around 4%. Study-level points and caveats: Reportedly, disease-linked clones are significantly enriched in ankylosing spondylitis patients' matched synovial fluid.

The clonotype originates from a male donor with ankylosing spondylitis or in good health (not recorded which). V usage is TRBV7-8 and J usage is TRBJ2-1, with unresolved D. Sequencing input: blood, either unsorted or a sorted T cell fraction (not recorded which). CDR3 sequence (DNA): TGTGCCAGCAGCCCTGATATGTACAATGAGCAGTTCTTC. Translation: CASSPDMYNEQFF.